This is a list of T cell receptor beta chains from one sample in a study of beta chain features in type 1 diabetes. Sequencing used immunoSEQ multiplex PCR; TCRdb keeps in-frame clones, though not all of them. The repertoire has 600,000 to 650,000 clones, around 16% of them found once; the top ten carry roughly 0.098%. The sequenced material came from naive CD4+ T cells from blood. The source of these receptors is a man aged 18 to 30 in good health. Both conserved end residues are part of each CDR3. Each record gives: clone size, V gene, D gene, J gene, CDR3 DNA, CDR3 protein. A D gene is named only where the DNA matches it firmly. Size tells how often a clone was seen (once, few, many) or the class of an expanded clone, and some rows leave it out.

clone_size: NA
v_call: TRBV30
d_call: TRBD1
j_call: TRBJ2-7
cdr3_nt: TGTGCCTGGGCCAGACAGGGGGGGATCTACGAGCAGTACTTC
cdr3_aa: CAWARQGGIYEQYF

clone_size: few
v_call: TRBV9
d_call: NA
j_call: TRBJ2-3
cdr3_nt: TGTGCCAGCAGCGTAGCTAATGCCCCAGATACGCAGTATTTT
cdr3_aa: CASSVANAPDTQYF

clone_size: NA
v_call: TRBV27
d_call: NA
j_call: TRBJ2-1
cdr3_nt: TGTGCCAGCAGTTCCCGAAGGAGGGGGACGTACAATGAGCAGTTCTTC
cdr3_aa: CASSSRRRGTYNEQFF

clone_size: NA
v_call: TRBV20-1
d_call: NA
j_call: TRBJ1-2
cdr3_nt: TGCAGTTCAGGAGGGGAGGGTGGCTACACCTTC
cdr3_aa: CSSGGEGGYTF

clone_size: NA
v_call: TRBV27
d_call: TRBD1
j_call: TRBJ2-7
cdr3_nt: TGTGCCAGCACCTTTAGCCTCGGGACAGCCTACGAGCAGTACTTC
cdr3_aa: CASTFSLGTAYEQYF

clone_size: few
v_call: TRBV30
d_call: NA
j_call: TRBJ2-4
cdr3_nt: TGTGCCTGGACACGTCGCGGGGCAGGGGTTGACAAAAACATTCAGTACTTC
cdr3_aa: CAWTRRGAGVDKNIQYF

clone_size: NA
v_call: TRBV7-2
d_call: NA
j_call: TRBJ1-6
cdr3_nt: TGTGCCAGCAGCTTAGAGGGCCCGCGGCATTCACCCCTCCACTTT
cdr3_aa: CASSLEGPRHSPLHF

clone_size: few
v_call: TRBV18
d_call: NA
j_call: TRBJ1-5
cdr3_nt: TGTGCCAGCTCGCTGAGGGATCGCAATCAGCCCCAGCATTTT
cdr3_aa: CASSLRDRNQPQHF

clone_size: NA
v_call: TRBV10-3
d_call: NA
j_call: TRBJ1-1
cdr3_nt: TGTGCCATCAGTGCGGGACAGAACACTGAAGCTTTCTTT
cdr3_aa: CAISAGQNTEAFF

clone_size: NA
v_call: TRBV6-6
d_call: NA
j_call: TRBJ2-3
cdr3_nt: TGTGCCTTAAAGGCAGGGAGAACAGATACGCAGTATTTT
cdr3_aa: CALKAGRTDTQYF

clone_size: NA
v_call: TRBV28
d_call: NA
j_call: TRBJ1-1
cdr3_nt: TGTGCCAGCAGTGCCGGTACCAGGGGTGGCACTGAAGCTTTCTTT
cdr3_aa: CASSAGTRGGTEAFF